This T cell receptor (beta chain) originates from a study of cytomegalovirus exposure and HLA in healthy donors. PCR primers comprised 60 Vbeta and 13 Jbeta primers. TCRdb's table, derived via immunoSEQ multiplex PCR, lists solely in-frame clones and lacks some. The sample carries some 150,000 clones, around 80% recorded once. The count of this clone is one. This CDR3 contains 15 residues. The ends lost 5 bases at V and 5 bases at J; junction bases unmatched: 11. Germline V gene sequence: CDR1 SQVTM, CDR2 ANQGSEA. Though probably carrying unrecorded immune exposures, donors were nominally healthy at sampling.

The receptor's source is a man aged 30 to 45 in good health and CMV-seronegative. The rearrangement joins TRBV29-1 to TRBJ2-5, with 10 bases lining up with TRBD2. The sequencing sample was made of PBMCs. The CDR3 here is CSVLQSGRGSETQYF. DNA of the CDR3: TGCAGCGTTCTCCAAAGCGGGAGGGGATCGGAGACCCAGTACTTC.